This T cell receptor (beta chain) was sequenced during a study of blood T cell repertoires in COVID-19. The wider study: Acute and convalescent COVID-19 specimens originated in the United States, Italy and Spain. The analysed material was cDNA or gDNA that came from T cells, B-cell-depleted T cells, or PBMCs.

In the original analysis: Amplified reference gene primers provided the basis for estimating nucleated cell counts. The table came from immunoSEQ multiplex PCR; TCRdb's copy has only in-frame clones and leaves some out. Clone size and the V and J calls come from that table; the DNA yielded D and trimming. The sample consists of under 350,000 clones, around 86% of them appearing once. Sample: peripheral blood. This clonotype originated in a man aged 65-85 years with acute or convalescent COVID-19.

The chain's CDR3 is CASSQNEKLFF. The CDR3 nucleotides are TGTGCCAGCAGCCAGAATGAAAAACTGTTTTTT. This chain joins TRBV11-2 and TRBJ1-4, with D unresolved. The germline V gene encodes CDR1 SGHAT and CDR2 FQNNGV. V was shortened by 5 bases and J by 5 bases, with 3 bases between the two germline ends. This CDR3 contains 11 residues.